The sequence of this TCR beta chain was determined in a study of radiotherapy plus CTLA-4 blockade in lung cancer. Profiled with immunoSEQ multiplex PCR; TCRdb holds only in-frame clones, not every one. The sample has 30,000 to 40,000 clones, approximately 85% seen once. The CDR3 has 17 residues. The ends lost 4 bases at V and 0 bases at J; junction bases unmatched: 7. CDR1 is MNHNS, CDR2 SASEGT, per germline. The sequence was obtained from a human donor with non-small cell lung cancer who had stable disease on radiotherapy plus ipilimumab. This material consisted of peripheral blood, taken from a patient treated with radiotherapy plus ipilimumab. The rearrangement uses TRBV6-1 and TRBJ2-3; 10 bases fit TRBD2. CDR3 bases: TGTGCCAGCAGTGCCGGGGGACTAGCGTCTAGCACAGATACGCAGTATTTT. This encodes CASSAGGLASSTDTQYF.